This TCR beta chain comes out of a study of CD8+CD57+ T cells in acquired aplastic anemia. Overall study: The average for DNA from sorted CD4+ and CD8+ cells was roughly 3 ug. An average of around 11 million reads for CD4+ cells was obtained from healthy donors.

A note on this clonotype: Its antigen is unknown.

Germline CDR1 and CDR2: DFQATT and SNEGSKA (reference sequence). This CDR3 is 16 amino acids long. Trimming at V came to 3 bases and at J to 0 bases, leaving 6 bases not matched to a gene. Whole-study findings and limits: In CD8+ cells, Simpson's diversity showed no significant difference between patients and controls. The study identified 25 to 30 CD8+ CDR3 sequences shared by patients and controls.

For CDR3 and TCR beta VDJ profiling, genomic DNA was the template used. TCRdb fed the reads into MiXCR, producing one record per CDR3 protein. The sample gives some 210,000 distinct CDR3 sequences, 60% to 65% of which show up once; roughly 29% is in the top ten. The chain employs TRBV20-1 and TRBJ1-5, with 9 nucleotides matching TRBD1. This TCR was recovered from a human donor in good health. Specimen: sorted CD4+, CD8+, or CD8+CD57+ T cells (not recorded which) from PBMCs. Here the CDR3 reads CSARDRGEASNQPQHF. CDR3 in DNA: TGCAGTGCTAGGGACAGGGGCGAGGCTAGCAATCAGCCCCAGCATTTT.